The present T cell receptor (beta chain) was sequenced within a study of shared clonotypes between healthy human individuals. Genomic DNA of each subset was evenly split across several immunoSEQ plates. TCRdb's table, derived via immunoSEQ multiplex PCR, lists solely in-frame clones and lacks some. The table shows roughly 510,000 clones, with about 75% occurring only once. This CDR3 has 15 amino acids. Germline V CDR1 and CDR2: SGHRS, YFSETQ. The V and J ends lost 2 bases and 7 bases, in that order; junction bases with no gene match: 7. The chain employs TRBV5-1 and TRBJ2-1; 9 bases align to TRBD1. The source is a woman aged 40 to 49 in good health. Some clones in this sample may be carry-over from other donors' samples. Sequencing input: PBMCs. The CDR3 region is CASSFGTGSRNEQFF. DNA of the CDR3: TGCGCCAGCAGCTTTGGGACAGGGTCTCGGAATGAGCAGTTCTTC.